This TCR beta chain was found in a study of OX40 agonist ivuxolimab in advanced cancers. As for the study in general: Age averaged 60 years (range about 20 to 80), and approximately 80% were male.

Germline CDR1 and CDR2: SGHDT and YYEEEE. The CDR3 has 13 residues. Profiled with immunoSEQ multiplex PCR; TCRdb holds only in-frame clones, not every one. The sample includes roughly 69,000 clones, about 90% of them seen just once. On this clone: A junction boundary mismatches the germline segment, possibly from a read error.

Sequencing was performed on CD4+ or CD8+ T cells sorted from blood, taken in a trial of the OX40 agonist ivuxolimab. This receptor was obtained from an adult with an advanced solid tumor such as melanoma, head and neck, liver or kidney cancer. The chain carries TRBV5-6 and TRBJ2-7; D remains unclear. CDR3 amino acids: CASSTQQLTEPNF. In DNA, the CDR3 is TGTGCCAGCAGCACACAACAGTTAACGGAACCTAACTTC.